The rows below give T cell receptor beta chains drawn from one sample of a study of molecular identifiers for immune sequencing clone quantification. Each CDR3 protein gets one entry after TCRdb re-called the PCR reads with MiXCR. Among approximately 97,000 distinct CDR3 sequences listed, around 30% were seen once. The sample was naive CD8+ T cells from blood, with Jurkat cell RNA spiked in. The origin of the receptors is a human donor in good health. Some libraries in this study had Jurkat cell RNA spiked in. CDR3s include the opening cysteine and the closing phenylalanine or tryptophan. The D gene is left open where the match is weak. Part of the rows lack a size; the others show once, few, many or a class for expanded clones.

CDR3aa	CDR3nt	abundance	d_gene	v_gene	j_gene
CASSLVLAVFETQYF	TGTGCCAGCAGTTTGGTCCTAGCAGTTTTCGAGACCCAGTACTTC	many	NA	TRBV28	TRBJ2-5
CASTFTDTQYF	TGTGCCAGCACCTTCACAGATACGCAGTATTTT	NA	NA	TRBV25-1	TRBJ2-3
CASSDSTNEKLFF	TGTGCCAGCTCGGACTCAACTAATGAAAAACTGTTTTTT	few	NA	TRBV7-9	TRBJ1-4
CASSPDLEQYF	TGTGCCAGCAGCCCGGACCTCGAGCAGTACTTC	many	NA	TRBV12-3/TRBV12-4	TRBJ2-7
CASSQDTRGGHEQYF	TGCGCCAGCAGCCAAGATACTAGAGGGGGCCACGAGCAGTACTTC	NA	TRBD1	TRBV4-3	TRBJ2-7
CASSYSKGGSTDTQYF	TGTGCCAGCAGTTACTCGAAAGGCGGGAGCACAGATACGCAGTATTTT	few	NA	TRBV6-5	TRBJ2-3
CASSQGEEVSYEQYF	TGTGCCAGCAGCCAAGGAGAGGAGGTGTCCTACGAGCAGTACTTC	many	NA	TRBV4-2	TRBJ2-7
CASSLATRETQYF	TGTGCCAGCAGTTTAGCCACACGGGAGACCCAGTACTTC	few	NA	TRBV12-3/TRBV12-4	TRBJ2-5
CALLEEKETQYF	TGTGCCTTATTGGAAGAAAAAGAGACCCAGTACTTC	NA	NA	TRBV2	TRBJ2-5
CATSRPTGKEPQYF	TGTGCCACCAGCAGACCGACAGGGAAAGAGCCCCAGTACTTC	NA	TRBD1	TRBV15	TRBJ2-5
CASRLVRGSDEQYF	TGTGCCAGCAGATTAGTGAGGGGGAGCGACGAGCAGTACTTC	few	NA	TRBV27	TRBJ2-7
CASSEALQGGQGITDTQYF	TGTGCCAGCAGTGAAGCGCTTCAAGGGGGACAGGGGATTACAGATACGCAGTATTTT	NA	TRBD1	TRBV2	TRBJ2-3
CASSLERPLYEQYF	TGTGCCAGCAGTTTGGAGCGGCCCCTCTACGAGCAGTACTTC	few	NA	TRBV28	TRBJ2-7
CASRLAPYEQYF	TGTGCCAGCAGGCTGGCCCCCTACGAGCAGTACTTC	NA	NA	TRBV28	TRBJ2-7
CASSQDPGRGAYEQYF	TGCGCCAGCAGCCAAGATCCTGGACGGGGCGCCTACGAGCAGTACTTC	NA	NA	TRBV4-3	TRBJ2-7
CASSSRTSGRYNEQFF	TGTGCCAGCAGCTCACGGACTAGCGGCCGGTACAATGAGCAGTTCTTC	NA	TRBD2	TRBV11-1	TRBJ2-1
CASRATGYNEQFF	TGTGCCAGCAGAGCAACAGGGTACAATGAGCAGTTCTTC	NA	NA	TRBV2	TRBJ2-1
CATLTGRYEQYF	TGTGCCACATTGACAGGGAGATACGAGCAGTACTTC	many	TRBD1	TRBV28	TRBJ2-7
CASSFAGDQPQHF	TGTGCCAGCAGTTTTGCAGGGGACCAGCCCCAGCATTTT	few	NA	TRBV27	TRBJ1-5
CASNKGREWPYEQYF	TGTGCCAGCAACAAAGGGCGGGAGTGGCCCTACGAGCAGTACTTC	many	TRBD2	TRBV7-2	TRBJ2-7
CASRTGTTTSKNIHYF	TGTGCCAGCAGGACCGGGACAACCACATCTAAAAACATTCATTACTTC	NA	NA	TRBV28	TRBJ2-4
CASSPDRRHEQFF	TGTGCCAGCAGTCCGGACAGGAGGCATGAGCAGTTCTTC	NA	TRBD1	TRBV7-9	TRBJ2-1
CASSCSGTNTDTQYF	TGTGCCAGCAGTTGCTCCGGAACTAACACAGATACGCAGTATTTT	NA	NA	TRBV28	TRBJ2-3
CASSPTGWGNEQFF	TGTGCCAGCAGTCCTACAGGGTGGGGGAATGAGCAGTTCTTC	many	NA	TRBV12-3/TRBV12-4	TRBJ2-1
CSVGTGVLTGELFF	TGCAGCGTTGGGACAGGAGTTCTCACCGGGGAGCTGTTTTTT	once	TRBD1	TRBV29-1	TRBJ2-2
CASAQGDAGSLQETQYF	TGTGCTAGTGCCCAGGGAGATGCCGGTTCCCTCCAAGAGACCCAGTACTTC	NA	NA	TRBV12-5	TRBJ2-5
CASSLSGGGGEQYF	TGTGCCAGCAGTTTATCTGGTGGCGGGGGCGAGCAGTACTTC	NA	TRBD2	TRBV27	TRBJ2-7
CASSLSWTGSEKLSF	TGTGCCAGCAGTTTATCGTGGACAGGCTCCGAAAAACTGTCTTTT	NA	TRBD1	TRBV27	TRBJ1-4
CSVPGLETDTQYF	TGCAGCGTTCCGGGACTAGAGACAGATACGCAGTATTTT	few	TRBD2	TRBV29-1	TRBJ2-3
CASSSPTGHLYNEQFF	TGTGCCAGCAGCTCCCCAACGGGACACCTTTACAATGAGCAGTTCTTC	NA	NA	TRBV11-2	TRBJ2-1
CASSSGTVQETQHF	TGTGCCAGCAGCTCCGGGACAGTACAAGAGACCCAGCACTTC	NA	TRBD1	TRBV7-9	TRBJ2-5
CASSPGQGTATQYF	TGCGCCAGCAGTCCCGGACAGGGCACAGCTACGCAGTATTTT	NA	TRBD1	TRBV5-1	TRBJ2-3
CASSLLAGEIHEQYF	TGTGCCAGCAGCCTACTAGCGGGAGAAATACACGAGCAGTACTTC	few	TRBD2	TRBV11-2	TRBJ2-7
CASSPGGHNQPQHF	TGTGCCAGCAGCCCCGGGGGTCACAATCAGCCCCAGCATTTT	NA	NA	TRBV9	TRBJ1-5
CASSEGGGWTDTQYF	TGTGCCAGCAGTGAAGGGGGGGGTTGGACAGATACGCAGTATTTT	few	TRBD2	TRBV6-1	TRBJ2-3
CASSPAPSPPYEQYF	TGTGCCAGCAGCCCAGCCCCAAGTCCCCCCTACGAGCAGTACTTC	NA	NA	TRBV3-2	TRBJ2-7
CASSSALNTEAFF	TGTGCCAGCAGTTCCGCTCTAAACACTGAAGCTTTCTTT	few	NA	TRBV28	TRBJ1-1
CASTMGGAPLYEQYF	TGTGCCAGCACCATGGGGGGGGCTCCCCTCTACGAGCAGTACTTC	NA	NA	TRBV6-5	TRBJ2-7
CATNLAPRQETQYF	TGTGCCACCAATCTAGCCCCCAGACAAGAGACCCAGTACTTC	many	NA	TRBV28	TRBJ2-5
CASSLDPGKETQYF	TGCGCCAGCAGCTTGGATCCGGGGAAAGAGACCCAGTACTTC	many	NA	TRBV5-1	TRBJ2-5
CASSFPRTSGRANTGELFF	TGTGCCAGCAGCTTTCCCAGGACTAGCGGGAGGGCGAACACCGGGGAGCTGTTTTTT	few	TRBD2	TRBV7-9	TRBJ2-2